A selection of T cell receptor beta chains follows, all from one sample in a study of blood T cell repertoires in COVID-19. Clones were read by immunoSEQ multiplex PCR, and TCRdb kept only the in-frame ones, dropping some. The sample holds some 250,000 clones, around 84% seen once. Source material: peripheral blood. The origin of the receptors is a woman younger than 35 with acute or convalescent COVID-19. Each CDR3 is given with its conserved first and last residue. A D gene is named only where the DNA matches it firmly. Clone size is not always given. Where it is, it says once, few, many or a class for expanded clones.

D gene: .
J gene: TRBJ2-6
clone size: .
V gene: TRBV29-1
CDR3 protein: CSVSGANGANVLTF
CDR3 DNA: TGCAGCGTTTCAGGGGCGAACGGGGCCAACGTCCTGACTTTC

D gene: TRBD1
J gene: TRBJ2-7
clone size: once
V gene: TRBV6-5
CDR3 protein: CASRATGMIYEQYF
CDR3 DNA: TGTGCCAGCAGGGCGACAGGGATGATCTACGAGCAGTACTTC

D gene: TRBD2
J gene: TRBJ2-3
clone size: .
V gene: TRBV4-2
CDR3 protein: CASSQDPTSGITDTQYF
CDR3 DNA: TGTGCCAGCAGCCAGGACCCGACTAGCGGAATCACAGATACGCAGTATTTT

D gene: TRBD1
J gene: TRBJ2-5
clone size: .
V gene: TRBV7-2
CDR3 protein: CASSFGQVLETQYF
CDR3 DNA: TGTGCCAGCAGCTTTGGACAGGTCCTGGAGACCCAGTACTTC

D gene: TRBD1
J gene: TRBJ1-1
clone size: .
V gene: TRBV14
CDR3 protein: CASQGQENTEAFF
CDR3 DNA: TGTGCCAGCCAAGGACAGGAGAACACTGAAGCTTTCTTT

D gene: TRBD2
J gene: TRBJ2-1
clone size: .
V gene: TRBV11-3
CDR3 protein: CASSLKTSGYNEQFF
CDR3 DNA: TGTGCCAGCAGCCTAAAGACTAGCGGCTACAATGAGCAGTTCTTC

D gene: TRBD1
J gene: TRBJ1-6
clone size: few
V gene: TRBV7-2
CDR3 protein: CASSFSGQTNSPLHF
CDR3 DNA: TGTGCCAGCAGCTTTTCGGGACAGACGAATTCACCCCTCCACTTT

D gene: .
J gene: TRBJ2-7
clone size: .
V gene: TRBV21-1
CDR3 protein: CASSKILDYEQYF
CDR3 DNA: TGTGCCAGCAGCAAAATCCTAGACTACGAGCAGTACTTC

D gene: TRBD1
J gene: TRBJ2-5
clone size: .
V gene: TRBV18
CDR3 protein: CASSPLSGQGQETQYF
CDR3 DNA: TGTGCCAGCTCACCACTGTCGGGACAGGGCCAAGAGACCCAGTACTTC

D gene: .
J gene: TRBJ1-1
clone size: few
V gene: TRBV2
CDR3 protein: CASSDSLNTEAFF
CDR3 DNA: TGTGCCAGCAGTGACTCCTTGAACACTGAAGCTTTCTTT

D gene: TRBD1
J gene: TRBJ1-6
clone size: .
V gene: TRBV3-1/TRBV3-2
CDR3 protein: CASSPSGQRNSPLHF
CDR3 DNA: TGTGCCAGCAGCCCCTCGGGACAGAGAAATTCACCCCTCCACTTT

D gene: .
J gene: TRBJ2-1
clone size: .
V gene: TRBV27
CDR3 protein: CASSSTTSSYNEQFF
CDR3 DNA: TGTGCCAGCAGTTCAACGACTAGTTCCTACAATGAGCAGTTCTTC

D gene: TRBD1
J gene: TRBJ2-5
clone size: .
V gene: TRBV9
CDR3 protein: CASSAGQGLETQYF
CDR3 DNA: TGTGCCAGCAGCGCCGGACAGGGATTGGAGACCCAGTACTTC

D gene: TRBD2
J gene: TRBJ2-2
clone size: .
V gene: TRBV4-3
CDR3 protein: CASSQVRAGADTGELFF
CDR3 DNA: TGCGCCAGCAGCCAGGTGAGAGCGGGAGCGGACACCGGGGAGCTGTTTTTT

D gene: TRBD2
J gene: TRBJ2-1
clone size: .
V gene: TRBV7-2
CDR3 protein: CASSLMREDKFF
CDR3 DNA: TGTGCCAGCAGCCTAATGCGGGAGGATAAGTTCTTC

D gene: .
J gene: TRBJ2-3
clone size: .
V gene: TRBV5-1
CDR3 protein: CASTLGTSTDTQYF
CDR3 DNA: TGCGCCAGCACCCTCGGGACTAGCACAGATACGCAGTATTTT

D gene: TRBD1
J gene: TRBJ1-2
clone size: .
V gene: TRBV6-2/TRBV6-3
CDR3 protein: CASSWTGANYGYTF
CDR3 DNA: TGTGCCAGCAGTTGGACAGGGGCCAACTATGGCTACACCTTC

D gene: TRBD2
J gene: TRBJ2-3
clone size: .
V gene: TRBV7-2
CDR3 protein: CASSLVSSGSPTQYF
CDR3 DNA: TGTGCCAGCAGCTTAGTGTCTAGCGGGAGCCCTACGCAGTATTTT

D gene: .
J gene: TRBJ1-3
clone size: .
V gene: TRBV6-1
CDR3 protein: CASSEGWGRSSGNTIYF
CDR3 DNA: TGTGCCAGCAGTGAAGGGTGGGGCAGGAGCTCTGGAAACACCATATATTTT

D gene: TRBD1
J gene: TRBJ1-1
clone size: .
V gene: TRBV7-2
CDR3 protein: CASSPRTGLTEAFF
CDR3 DNA: TGTGCCAGCAGCCCCCGGACAGGCCTCACTGAAGCTTTCTTT

D gene: .
J gene: TRBJ1-1
clone size: .
V gene: TRBV30
CDR3 protein: CAGMTVTEAFF
CDR3 DNA: TGTGCCGGAATGACAGTCACTGAAGCTTTCTTT

D gene: TRBD2
J gene: TRBJ2-7
clone size: .
V gene: TRBV28
CDR3 protein: CASSEAGGPYEQYF
CDR3 DNA: TGTGCCAGCAGCGAAGCGGGAGGGCCCTACGAGCAGTACTTC

D gene: .
J gene: TRBJ2-2
clone size: .
V gene: TRBV7-3
CDR3 protein: CASSREPRSGELFF
CDR3 DNA: TGTGCCAGCAGCCGGGAGCCAAGGTCCGGGGAGCTGTTTTTT

D gene: .
J gene: TRBJ2-1
clone size: .
V gene: TRBV6-2/TRBV6-3
CDR3 protein: CASSYGGGQATGSEQFF
CDR3 DNA: TGTGCCAGCAGTTACGGGGGGGGGCAGGCCACAGGTAGTGAGCAGTTCTTC

D gene: .
J gene: TRBJ1-1
clone size: .
V gene: TRBV9
CDR3 protein: CASSVGEGVAAFF
CDR3 DNA: TGTGCCAGCAGCGTAGGAGAAGGAGTCGCAGCTTTCTTT

D gene: TRBD2
J gene: TRBJ2-1
clone size: .
V gene: TRBV11-2
CDR3 protein: CASSLAEAGGPYNEQFF
CDR3 DNA: TGTGCCAGCAGCTTAGCTGAGGCGGGAGGGCCCTACAATGAGCAGTTCTTC

D gene: .
J gene: TRBJ1-1
clone size: .
V gene: TRBV7-2
CDR3 protein: CASSTSEVTEAFF
CDR3 DNA: TGTGCCAGCAGCACAAGTGAGGTCACTGAAGCTTTCTTT

D gene: .
J gene: TRBJ2-1
clone size: .
V gene: TRBV2
CDR3 protein: CASSEENPGTLYNEQFF
CDR3 DNA: TGTGCCAGCAGTGAAGAGAATCCCGGGACTCTCTACAATGAGCAGTTCTTC

D gene: .
J gene: TRBJ1-1
clone size: .
V gene: TRBV4-1
CDR3 protein: CASSQDRPTEAFF
CDR3 DNA: TGCGCCAGCAGCCAAGACAGGCCGACTGAAGCTTTCTTT

D gene: .
J gene: TRBJ2-2
clone size: few
V gene: TRBV7-2
CDR3 protein: CASSQGPRSTGELFF
CDR3 DNA: TGTGCCAGCAGCCAGGGGCCCAGGTCAACCGGGGAGCTGTTTTTT

D gene: TRBD2
J gene: TRBJ2-2
clone size: .
V gene: TRBV28
CDR3 protein: CASSIGTSGTGELFF
CDR3 DNA: TGTGCCAGCAGTATCGGTACTAGCGGGACTGGGGAGCTGTTTTTT

D gene: TRBD1
J gene: TRBJ2-3
clone size: .
V gene: TRBV12-3/TRBV12-4
CDR3 protein: CASSRTGTDTQYF
CDR3 DNA: TGTGCCAGCAGCCGGACAGGGACAGATACGCAGTATTTT

D gene: TRBD1
J gene: TRBJ2-5
clone size: .
V gene: TRBV7-9
CDR3 protein: CASSLDRAETQYF
CDR3 DNA: TGTGCCAGCAGCCTCGACAGGGCGGAGACCCAGTACTTC

D gene: TRBD1
J gene: TRBJ1-1
clone size: once
V gene: TRBV7-9
CDR3 protein: CASTSGQGAPEAFF
CDR3 DNA: TGTGCCAGCACCTCCGGACAGGGGGCCCCTGAAGCTTTCTTT

D gene: TRBD1
J gene: TRBJ2-1
clone size: .
V gene: TRBV11-3
CDR3 protein: CASSSRGNYNEQFF
CDR3 DNA: TGTGCCAGCAGCAGCAGGGGGAACTACAATGAGCAGTTCTTC

D gene: TRBD2
J gene: TRBJ2-1
clone size: .
V gene: TRBV4-3
CDR3 protein: CASSPRRGVERGNEQFF
CDR3 DNA: TGCGCCAGCAGCCCCCGGCGTGGAGTAGAGCGGGGGAATGAGCAGTTCTTC

D gene: .
J gene: TRBJ2-7
clone size: once
V gene: TRBV20-1
CDR3 protein: CSASGQGRVIGEQYF
CDR3 DNA: TGCAGTGCTAGTGGCCAGGGGAGGGTTATAGGGGAGCAGTACTTC

D gene: TRBD2
J gene: TRBJ2-1
clone size: .
V gene: TRBV5-4
CDR3 protein: CASRLAGSHNEQFF
CDR3 DNA: TGTGCCAGCAGACTAGCGGGGAGTCACAATGAGCAGTTCTTC

D gene: TRBD1
J gene: TRBJ1-2
clone size: .
V gene: TRBV6-5
CDR3 protein: CASSPNQGAYGYTF
CDR3 DNA: TGTGCCAGCAGTCCAAACCAGGGGGCGTATGGCTACACCTTC

D gene: TRBD2
J gene: TRBJ2-7
clone size: .
V gene: TRBV27
CDR3 protein: CASSFPGGYEQYF
CDR3 DNA: TGTGCCAGCAGTTTTCCGGGAGGGTACGAGCAGTACTTC

D gene: .
J gene: TRBJ1-2
clone size: .
V gene: TRBV30
CDR3 protein: CAWSVGRIGGGWYGYTF
CDR3 DNA: TGTGCCTGGAGTGTAGGCCGGATCGGCGGGGGGTGGTATGGCTACACCTTC

D gene: .
J gene: TRBJ1-2
clone size: .
V gene: TRBV29-1
CDR3 protein: CSVADLDTDYGYTF
CDR3 DNA: TGCAGCGTTGCCGACCTGGACACGGACTATGGCTACACCTTC

D gene: TRBD2
J gene: TRBJ2-7
clone size: .
V gene: TRBV6-5
CDR3 protein: CASSYGASGSYEQYF
CDR3 DNA: TGTGCCAGCAGTTACGGGGCTAGCGGGTCCTACGAGCAGTACTTC

D gene: TRBD1
J gene: TRBJ2-3
clone size: .
V gene: TRBV19
CDR3 protein: CASSTNRGLSTDTQYF
CDR3 DNA: TGTGCCAGTAGTACAAACAGGGGGCTAAGCACAGATACGCAGTATTTT

D gene: TRBD1
J gene: TRBJ2-3
clone size: .
V gene: TRBV2
CDR3 protein: CASSLRGRNTDTQYF
CDR3 DNA: TGTGCCAGCAGTCTCAGGGGGCGCAACACAGATACGCAGTATTTT

D gene: .
J gene: TRBJ2-2
clone size: .
V gene: TRBV7-7
CDR3 protein: CAIKHRIGYFEELFF
CDR3 DNA: TGTGCCATAAAACACAGAATAGGCTATTTTGAGGAGCTGTTTTTT